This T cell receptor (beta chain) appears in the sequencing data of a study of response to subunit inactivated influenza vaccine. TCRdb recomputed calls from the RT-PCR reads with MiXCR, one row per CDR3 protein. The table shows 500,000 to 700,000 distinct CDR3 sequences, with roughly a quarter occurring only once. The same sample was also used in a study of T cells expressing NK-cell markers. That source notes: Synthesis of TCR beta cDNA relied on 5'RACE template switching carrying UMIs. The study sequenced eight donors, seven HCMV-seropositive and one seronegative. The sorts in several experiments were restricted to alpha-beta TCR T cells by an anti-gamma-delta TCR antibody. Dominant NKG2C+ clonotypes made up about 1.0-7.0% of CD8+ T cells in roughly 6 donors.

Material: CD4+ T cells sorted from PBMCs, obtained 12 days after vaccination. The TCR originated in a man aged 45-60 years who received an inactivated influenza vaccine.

The CDR3 DNA reads TGTGCCTGGAGTGTAGGCCAGACCTACAATGAGCAGTTCTTC. It specifies CAWSVGQTYNEQFF. The gene calls are TRBV30 and TRBJ2-1; no clear D gene. Trimming took 0 bases from V and 2 from J, leaving 8 bases between them. Looked up from germline, CDR1 is GTSNPN and CDR2 is SVGIG (reference sequence). This CDR3 spans 14 amino acids. Using reference TRBV30 and TRBJ2-1 for the parts outside the CDR3, the full variable domain is SQTIHQWPATLVQPVGSPLSLECTVEGTSNPNLYWYRQAAGRGLQLLFYSVGIGQISSEVPQNLSASRPQDRQFILSSKKLLLSDSGFYLCAWSVGQTYNEQFFGPGTRLTVL.